Following are 8 T cell receptor beta chains from one sample sequenced in a study of blood T cell repertoires in COVID-19. Only in-frame clones appear in the TCRdb table, and some are missing; sequencing was by immunoSEQ multiplex PCR. This table has 300,000 to 400,000 clones, roughly 91% appearing once. The sequencing input was PBMCs or T cells enriched from blood (not recorded which). The receptors were gathered from a woman aged 18-29 years who had recovered from COVID-19.

The J gene is TRBJ2-7, the V gene TRBV29-1; the match to TRBD1 covers 9 bases. The CDR3 length is 13 residues. Trimming removed 6 bases from V and 3 bases from J; junction bases left unmatched: 6. Germline CDR1 and CDR2: SQVTM and ANQGSEA. CDR3 residues: CSVKTGGHYEQYF. CDR3 nucleotide sequence: TGCAGCGTCAAGACAGGGGGACACTACGAGCAGTACTTC.

The chain carries TRBV5-6 and TRBJ2-7, with 9 bases aligning to TRBD2. The CDR3 loop spans 14 amino acids. The germline gives CDR1 SGHDT, CDR2 YYEEEE. The junction had 2 bases not matched to a gene; V was cut back by 0 bases and J by 4 bases. The CDR3 DNA reads TGTGCCAGCAGCTTGGGAGCGGGGGGTTACGAGCAGTACTTC. This translates into CASSLGAGGYEQYF.

The chain employs TRBV19 and TRBJ2-2; 7 bases map to TRBD2. This CDR3 region has 17 residues. Trimming at V came to 5 bases and at J to 4 bases, leaving 13 bases not matched to a gene. Germline CDR1 and CDR2: LNHDA and SQIVND (reference sequence). CDR3 coding DNA: TGTGCCAGTAGTCATACTAAGGGAGGGTGGGGCACCGGGGAGCTGTTTTTT. Its protein product is CASSHTKGGWGTGELFF.

V and J are TRBV28 and TRBJ2-7; the match to TRBD1 covers 7 bases. This CDR3 region has 15 residues. The V gene end was trimmed by 5 bases and the J gene end by 3 bases; junction bases not matched to a gene: 10. Germline CDR1 and CDR2: MDHEN and SYDVKM. The CDR3 here is CASSGIRDSFYEQYF. The CDR3 coding sequence is TGTGCCAGCAGTGGGATTCGGGACAGTTTCTACGAGCAGTACTTC.

The CDR3 loop reads CASSRDRGYGGELFF. CDR3 bases: TGTGCCAGTAGCCGGGACAGGGGGTATGGCGGGGAGCTGTTTTTT. This sequence joins TRBV19 and TRBJ2-2, with 11 bases that match TRBD1. This CDR3 has 15 amino acids. The V gene end was trimmed by 6 bases and the J gene end by 7 bases; junction bases not matched to a gene: 7. The germline V gene encodes CDR1 LNHDA and CDR2 SQIVND (reference sequence).

J is TRBJ1-2 and V is TRBV27, with 12 bases aligning to TRBD1. This CDR3 is built from 15 residues. V shed 0 bases and J 7 bases; nucleotides not matched to a gene: 3. CDR1 is MNHEY, CDR2 SMNVEV, per germline (reference sequence). CDR3 protein: CASSLSRGQGAGYTF. DNA of the CDR3: TGTGCCAGCAGTTTATCGAGGGGACAGGGGGCTGGCTACACCTTC.

The chain has TRBV27 and TRBJ1-6; 10 nucleotides agree with TRBD1. CDR1 is MNHEY, CDR2 SMNVEV, per germline (reference sequence). The CDR3 is 17 residues long. V lost 6 bases, J lost 2 bases, and 7 bases stayed unmatched. The CDR3 protein is CASSARDRGPYNSPLHF. The CDR3 DNA reads as TGTGCCAGCAGCGCCCGGGACAGGGGACCCTATAATTCACCCCTCCACTTT.

V gene TRBV29-1 combines with J gene TRBJ2-1; maybe TRBD2 (5 bases). The V gene's germline CDR1 is SQVTM and CDR2 ANQGSEA. CDR3 size: 16 residues. V lost 3 bases and J lost 0, with 15 bases in between. The CDR3 coding sequence is TGCAGCGTTGAGCTAGCCGCCAAGAGCTCCTACAATGAGCAGTTCTTC. Protein sequence: CSVELAAKSSYNEQFF.